The source of this TCR beta chain is a study of cytomegalovirus exposure and HLA in healthy donors. Study results and caveats: A later analysis revealed that TCR association rates differed between HLA loci, peaking at DRB1 and bottoming out at HLA-C.

A multiplex PCR was run with 60 Vbeta primers and 13 Jbeta primers. Data came from immunoSEQ multiplex PCR; TCRdb stores just in-frame clones and leaves some out. The table records approximately 170,000 clones, approximately 70% of them present only once. CDR1 and CDR2 from the germline V gene are PRHDT and FYEKMQ (reference sequence). The CDR3 spans 12 residues. Unmatched junction bases numbered 1, after V lost 4 bases and J lost 6 bases. As to this clone: Its antigen is as yet unknown.

This clonotype originated in a woman in her thirties or forties in good health and CMV-seropositive. The sequencing sample was made of PBMCs. J is TRBJ1-1 and V is TRBV13; 8 bases line up with TRBD1. The DNA for the CDR3 is TGTGCCAGCAGCTCAGGGGGCTCTGAAGCTTTCTTT. Translating gives CASSSGGSEAFF.